A single sample is the source of the 2 T cell receptor beta chains below, sequenced in a study of T cell repertoires in cytomegalovirus infection. These receptors are not linked to any known antigen. One entry per CDR3 protein, called by TCRdb with MiXCR from the reads. The profile shows about 340,000 distinct CDR3 sequences, 25% to 35% of them singletons. This sample comprised cultured PBMCs, obtained from culture after CMV antigen stimulation. The origin of the receptors is a human donor in good health (CMV status not recorded). Some clones in this sample may be carry-over from other donors' samples.

This rearrangement joins TRBV6-5 to TRBJ2-1, with 7 bases matching TRBD2. The CDR3 extends over 16 amino acids. The ends lost 4 bases at V and 9 bases at J; junction bases unmatched: 15. The V gene's germline CDR1 is MNHEY and CDR2 SVGAGI. The DNA for the CDR3 is TGTGCCAGCAGTTCTTATGGCGGGAGAGTCGTGAGTGAGCAGTTCTTC. Residues: CASSSYGGRVVSEQFF.

This sequence joins TRBV12-3 or TRBV12-4 and TRBJ1-5, with D perhaps TRBD1 (5 bases). CDR3 length equals 12 residues. V dropped 5 bases and J dropped 7 bases, with 9 bases sitting between them. CDR3 sequence: CASSPGAQPQHF. The CDR3 coding sequence is TGTGCCAGCAGTCCCGGGGCACAGCCCCAGCATTTT.